Following are 5 T cell receptor beta chains from one sample sequenced in a study of CXCR3-negative and CXCR3-positive naive CD8 T cells. The authors made the TRB cDNA libraries by 5' RACE using UMI labels. TCRdb reprocessed the 5' RACE reads; each CDR3 protein has one entry and no DNA is given. The sample table sets out over 150,000 distinct CDR3 sequences. Study-level findings and limits: Relative to CXCR3-negative naive cells, CXCR3-positive naive cells had more hydrophobic TRB CDR3s.

These TCRs' antigens remain unknown. The specimen sequenced was naive CXCR3+ CD8+ T cells from blood. Documented subset: CD45RO-CCR7+CD27+CD95- naive CD8+ T cells expressing CXCR3 (TNR3+). These receptors originate from a human donor in good health. Some clones in this sample may be carry-over from other donors' samples.

The V and J genes are TRBV6-2 or TRBV6-3 and TRBJ2-3; with no DNA, the TCRdb D assignment of TRBD2 cannot be verified. This CDR3 comprises 14 residues. Germline assignment: CDR1 MNHEY and CDR2 SVGEGT. The CDR3 reads CASSYTSGPDTQYF.

The rearrangement links TRBV2 to TRBJ2-5; TCRdb indicates TRBD2, and absent DNA this call remains unverified. CDR1 is SNHLY and CDR2 is FYNNEI in the germline V gene. The CDR3 is 18 residues long. The CDR3 protein is CASSYPGLAGGPSETQYF.

The J gene is TRBJ1-1, the V gene TRBV6-2 or TRBV6-3. Germline V lookup: CDR1 MNHEY, CDR2 SVGEGT. The CDR3 consists of 13 residues. This CDR3 reads CASSAAENAEAFF.

The chain recombines TRBV12-3 or TRBV12-4 with TRBJ1-2; the TCRdb call, TRBD1, lacks DNA for checking. CDR3 size: 15 residues. CDR3: CASREQGALSHGYTF.

The V gene is TRBV7-9, the J gene TRBJ2-7; the TCRdb D gene call, TRBD1, has no DNA to confirm it. The CDR3 extends over 13 amino acids. Germline-derived CDR1 and CDR2 are SEHNR and FQNEAQ (reference sequence). The CDR3 region is CASSPPGAVEQYF.